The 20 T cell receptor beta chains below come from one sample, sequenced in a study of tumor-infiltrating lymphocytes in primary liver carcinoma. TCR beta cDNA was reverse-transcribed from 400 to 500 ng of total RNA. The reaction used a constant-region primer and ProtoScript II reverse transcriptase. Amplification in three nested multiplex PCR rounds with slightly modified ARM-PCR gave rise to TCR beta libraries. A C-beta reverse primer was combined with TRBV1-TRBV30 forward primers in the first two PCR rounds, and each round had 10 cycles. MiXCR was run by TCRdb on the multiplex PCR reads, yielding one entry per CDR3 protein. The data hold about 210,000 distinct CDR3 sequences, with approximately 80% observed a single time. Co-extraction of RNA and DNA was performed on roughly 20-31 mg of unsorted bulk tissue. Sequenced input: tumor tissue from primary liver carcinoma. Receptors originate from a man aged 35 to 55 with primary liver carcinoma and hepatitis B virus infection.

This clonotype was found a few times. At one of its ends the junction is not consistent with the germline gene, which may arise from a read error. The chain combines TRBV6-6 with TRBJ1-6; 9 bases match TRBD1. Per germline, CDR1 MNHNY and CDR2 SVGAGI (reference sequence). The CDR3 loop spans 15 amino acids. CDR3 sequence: CANSLGTGRNSPLHF. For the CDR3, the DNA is TGTGCCAACAGCCTGGGGACAGGGAGGAATTCGCCCCTCCACTTT.

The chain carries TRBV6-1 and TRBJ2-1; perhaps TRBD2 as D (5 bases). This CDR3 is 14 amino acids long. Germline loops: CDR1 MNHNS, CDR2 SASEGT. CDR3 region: CTGLVGEFSHEQFF. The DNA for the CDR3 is TGTACCGGGTTAGTGGGAGAATTTAGCCATGAGCAGTTCTTC.

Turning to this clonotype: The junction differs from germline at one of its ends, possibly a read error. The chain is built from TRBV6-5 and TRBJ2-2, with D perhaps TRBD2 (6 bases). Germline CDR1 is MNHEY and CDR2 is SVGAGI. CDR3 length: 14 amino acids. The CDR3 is CASSYSREREKLFF. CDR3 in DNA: TGTGCTAGCAGTTACTCGAGGGAACGGGAGAAGCTGTTTTTT.

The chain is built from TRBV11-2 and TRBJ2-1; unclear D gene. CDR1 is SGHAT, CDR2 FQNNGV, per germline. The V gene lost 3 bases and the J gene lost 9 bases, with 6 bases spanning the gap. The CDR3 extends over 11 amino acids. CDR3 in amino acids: CASSFLGEQFF. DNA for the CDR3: TGTGCCAGCAGCTTTTTGGGTGAGCAGTTCTTC.

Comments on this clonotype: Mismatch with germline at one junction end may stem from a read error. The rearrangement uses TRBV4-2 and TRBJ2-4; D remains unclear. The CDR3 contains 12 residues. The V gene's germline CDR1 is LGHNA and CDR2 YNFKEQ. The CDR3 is CASSQDLDIHYF. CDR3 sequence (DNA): TGTGCCAGCAGTCAAGATCTGGATATTCATTACTTC.

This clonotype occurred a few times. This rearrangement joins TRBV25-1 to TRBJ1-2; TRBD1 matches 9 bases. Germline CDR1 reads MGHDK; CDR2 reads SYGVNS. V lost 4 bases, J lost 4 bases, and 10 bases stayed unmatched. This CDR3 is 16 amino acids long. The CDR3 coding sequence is TGTGCCAGCAGTGCGACACAGGGGGCTCTCTTCTATGGCTACACCTTC. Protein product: CASSATQGALFYGYTF.

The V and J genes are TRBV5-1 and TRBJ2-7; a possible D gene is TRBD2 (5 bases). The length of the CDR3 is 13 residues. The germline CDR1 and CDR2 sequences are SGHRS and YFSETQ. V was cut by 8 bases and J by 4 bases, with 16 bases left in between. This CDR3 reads CARWEPTSYEQYF. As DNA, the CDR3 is TGCGCCAGGTGGGAACCTACTAGTTACGAGCAGTACTTC.

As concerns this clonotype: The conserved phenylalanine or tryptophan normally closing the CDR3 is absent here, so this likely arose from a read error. CDR3 region: CGAMTSGSGTPYEQYL. CDR3 bases: TGCGGCGCCATGACATCTGGGAGCGGCACTCCCTACGAGCAGTACCTC. The chain carries TRBV29-1 and TRBJ2-7; weak D call: TRBD2 (5 bases). Per germline, CDR1 SQVTM and CDR2 ANQGSEA. This CDR3 comprises 16 residues.

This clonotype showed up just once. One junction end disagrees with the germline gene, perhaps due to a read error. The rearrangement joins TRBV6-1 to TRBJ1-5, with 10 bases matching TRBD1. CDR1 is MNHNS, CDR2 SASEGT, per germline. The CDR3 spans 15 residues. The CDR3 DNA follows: TGTGTCAGCAGTGATCCGGGACAGGGGAATCAACCTCAGCATTTT. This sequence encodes CVSSDPGQGNQPQHF.

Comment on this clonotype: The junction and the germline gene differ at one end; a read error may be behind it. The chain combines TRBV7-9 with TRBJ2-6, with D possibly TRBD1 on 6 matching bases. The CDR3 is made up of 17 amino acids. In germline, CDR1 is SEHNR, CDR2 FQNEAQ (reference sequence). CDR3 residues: CVSSPDRLSSGANVLTF. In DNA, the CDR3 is TGTGTCAGCAGCCCCGACAGGTTAAGCTCTGGGGCCAACGTCCTTACTTTC.

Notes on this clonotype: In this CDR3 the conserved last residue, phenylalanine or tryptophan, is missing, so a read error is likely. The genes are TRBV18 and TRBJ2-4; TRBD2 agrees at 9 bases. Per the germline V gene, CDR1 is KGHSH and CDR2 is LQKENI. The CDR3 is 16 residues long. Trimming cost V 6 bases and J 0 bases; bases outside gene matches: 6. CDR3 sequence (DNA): TGTGCCAGCTCCCGATCTAGCGGGGTAGCCAAAAACATTCAGTACCTC. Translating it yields CASSRSSGVAKNIQYL.

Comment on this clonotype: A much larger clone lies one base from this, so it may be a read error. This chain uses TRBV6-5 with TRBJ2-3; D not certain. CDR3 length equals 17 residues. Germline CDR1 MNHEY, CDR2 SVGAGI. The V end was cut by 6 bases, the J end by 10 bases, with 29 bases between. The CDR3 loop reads CASSSNTLGPAGMAQYF. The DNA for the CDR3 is TGTGCCAGCAGCTCAAACACGCTCGGCCCGGCTGGCATGGCGCAGTATTTT.

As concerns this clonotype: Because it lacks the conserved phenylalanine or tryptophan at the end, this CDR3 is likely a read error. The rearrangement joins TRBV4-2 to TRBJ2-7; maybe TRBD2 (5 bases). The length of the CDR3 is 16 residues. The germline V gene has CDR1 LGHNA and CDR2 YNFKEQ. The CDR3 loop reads CTSNPEIAPRTDEQYY. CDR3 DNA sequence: TGTACCAGCAACCCAGAAATAGCGCCGAGGACGGACGAGCAGTACTAC.

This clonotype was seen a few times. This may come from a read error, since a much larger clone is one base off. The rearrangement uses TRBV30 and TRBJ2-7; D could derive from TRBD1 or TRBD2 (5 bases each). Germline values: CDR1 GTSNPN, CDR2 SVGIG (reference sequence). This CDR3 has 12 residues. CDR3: CVWGPGNYEQYF. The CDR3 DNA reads TGTGTCTGGGGACCCGGGAACTACGAGCAGTACTTC.

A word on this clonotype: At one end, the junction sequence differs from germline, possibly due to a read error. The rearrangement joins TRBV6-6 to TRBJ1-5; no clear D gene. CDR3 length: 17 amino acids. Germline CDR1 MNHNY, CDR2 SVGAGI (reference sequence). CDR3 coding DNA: TGTGCCGGCAGCCCCCATCTGGACGATCGCTTCAATCAGCCCCAGCATTTT. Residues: CAGSPHLDDRFNQPQHF.

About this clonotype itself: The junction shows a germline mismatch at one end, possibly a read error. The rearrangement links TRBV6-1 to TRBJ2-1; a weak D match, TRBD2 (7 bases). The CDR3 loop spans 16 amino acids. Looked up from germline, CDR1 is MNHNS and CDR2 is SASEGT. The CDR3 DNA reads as TGTGTCAGCACACTCAATTGGGGGGGGCCCGGCGATGAGCAGTTCTTC. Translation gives CVSTLNWGGPGDEQFF.

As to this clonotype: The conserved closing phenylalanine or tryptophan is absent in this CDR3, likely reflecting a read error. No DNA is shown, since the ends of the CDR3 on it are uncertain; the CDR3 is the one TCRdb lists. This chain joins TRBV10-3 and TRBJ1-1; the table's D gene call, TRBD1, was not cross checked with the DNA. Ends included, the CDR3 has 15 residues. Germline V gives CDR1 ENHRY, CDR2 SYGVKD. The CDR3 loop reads CAISDLQGANTESFV.

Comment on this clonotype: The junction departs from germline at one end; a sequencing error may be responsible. CDR3 residues: CASRLSDRGEQFF. The CDR3 coding sequence is TGTGCTAGCAGATTATCCGACAGGGGAGAGCAGTTCTTC. V gene TRBV12-3 or TRBV12-4 combines with J gene TRBJ2-1, with TRBD1 identical over 8 bases. This CDR3 is built from 13 residues.

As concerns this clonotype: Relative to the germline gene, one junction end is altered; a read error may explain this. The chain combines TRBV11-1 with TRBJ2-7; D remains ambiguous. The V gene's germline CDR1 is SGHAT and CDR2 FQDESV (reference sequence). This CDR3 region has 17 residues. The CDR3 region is CASSLWPTGESSYEHYF. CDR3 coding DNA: TGTGCCAGCAGCTTATGGCCGACGGGTGAAAGCTCCTACGAGCATTACTTC.

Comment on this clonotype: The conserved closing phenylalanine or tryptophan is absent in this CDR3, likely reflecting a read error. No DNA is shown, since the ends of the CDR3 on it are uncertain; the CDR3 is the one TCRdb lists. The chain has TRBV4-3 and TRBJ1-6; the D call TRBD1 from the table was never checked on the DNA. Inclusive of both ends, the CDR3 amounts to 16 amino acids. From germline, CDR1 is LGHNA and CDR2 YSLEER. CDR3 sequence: CASSHLTGQGGSPFHL.